The 16 T cell receptor beta chains below all came from one sample that was sequenced in a study of beta chain features in type 1 diabetes. What was sequenced were expressed TCRB transcripts, since all of the isolated RNA had been reverse transcribed. The repertoire was sequenced with immunoSEQ multiplex PCR; TCRdb's copy has only in-frame clones and lacks some. Among 810,000 or so clones, about a sixth were seen once, and the ten largest hold 0.02% to 0.025%. The sample comprised naive CD4+ T cells from blood. The receptors were sampled from a woman aged 18 to 35 in good health.

The table lists this clone with a few counts. V usage is TRBV27 and J usage is TRBJ1-5; D unclear. Germline V gene sequence: CDR1 MNHEY, CDR2 SMNVEV (reference sequence). This CDR3 is 13 amino acids long. The V end was cut by 5 bases, the J end by 6 bases, with 11 bases between. DNA for the CDR3: TGTGCCAGCAGTCCATGGAAGGCTCAGCCCCAGCATTTT. This encodes CASSPWKAQPQHF.

This clone was seen more than once but under ten times. The chain uses TRBV7-9 and TRBJ1-1; maybe TRBD1 (6 bases). Between the trimmed V and J ends, which lost 4 bases and 1 base, there was a span of 7 bases. The CDR3 runs to 13 residues. Germline V gives CDR1 SEHNR, CDR2 FQNEAQ (reference sequence). This CDR3 is CASSYRANTEAFF. CDR3 nucleotide sequence: TGTGCCAGCAGCTACAGGGCGAACACTGAAGCTTTCTTT.

The chain is built from TRBV4-3 and TRBJ2-1, with 10 bases that match TRBD1. V trimming: 4 bases; J trimming: 8 bases; junction bases outside the gene matches: 14. This CDR3 has 17 residues. Looked up from germline, CDR1 is LGHNA and CDR2 is YSLEER. The CDR3 here is CASSRNLPGQGSDEQFF. The CDR3 DNA reads as TGCGCCAGCAGCCGTAATTTACCGGGACAGGGGAGTGATGAGCAGTTCTTC.

The chain is built from TRBV4-2 and TRBJ2-6; D is unclear. V was clipped by 0 bases and J by 2 bases, with 8 bases between them. Germline V lookup: CDR1 LGHNA, CDR2 YNFKEQ. The CDR3 consists of 16 residues. This CDR3 is CASSQDRRPGANVLTF. In DNA, the CDR3 is TGTGCCAGCAGCCAAGATCGTAGGCCTGGGGCCAACGTCCTGACTTTC.

This chain links TRBV5-4 with TRBJ1-1; D is unresolved. Trimming removed 0 bases at V and 1 base at J, with 7 bases between. The germline V gene encodes CDR1 SGHNT and CDR2 YYREEE (reference sequence). The CDR3 length is 14 residues. The CDR3: CASSLDSGNTEAFF. The CDR3 DNA reads as TGTGCCAGCAGCTTGGATTCAGGGAACACTGAAGCTTTCTTT. The whole variable domain, filled in from reference TRBV5-4 and TRBJ1-1, reads ETGVTQSPTHLIKTRGQQVTLRCSSQSGHNTVSWYQQALGQGPQFIFQYYREEENGRGNFPPRFSGLQFPNYSSELNVNALELDDSALYLCASSLDSGNTEAFFGQGTRLTVV.

This clone was seen more than once but under ten times. The chain couples TRBV18 to TRBJ2-3; D is perhaps TRBD1 or TRBD2 (5 bases each). The germline V and J ends were trimmed by 3 bases and 1 base, with 14 bases remaining between them. Germline V lookup: CDR1 KGHSH, CDR2 LQKENI. The CDR3 is 16 amino acids. The CDR3: CASSPGTRGGTDTQYF. In DNA form, the CDR3 reads TGTGCCAGCTCACCCGGGACGAGGGGTGGCACAGATACGCAGTATTTT. Variable domain in full (rest from reference TRBV18 and TRBJ2-3): NAGVMQNPRHLVRRRGQEARLRCSPMKGHSHVYWYRQLPEEGLKFMVYLQKENIIDESGMPKERFSAEFPKEGPSILRIQQVVRGDSAAYFCASSPGTRGGTDTQYFGPGTRLTVL.

The chain recombines TRBV4-3 with TRBJ2-2, with 12 bases aligning to TRBD2. Trimming cost V 0 bases and J 5 bases; bases outside gene matches: 10. The CDR3 runs to 19 residues. CDR1 and CDR2 (germline): LGHNA, YSLEER. The CDR3 nucleotides are TGCGCCAGCAGCCAAGACCGCCTGACTAGCGGGAGACGTACCGGGGAGCTGTTTTTT. Protein sequence: CASSQDRLTSGRRTGELFF.

This clone was seen only a few times. This same CDR3 is encoded by further DNA sequences in the sample. The chain has TRBV7-9 and TRBJ2-7; the D is unclear. The CDR3 spans 12 residues. From germline, CDR1 is SEHNR and CDR2 FQNEAQ (reference sequence). Trimming shortened V by 1 base and J by 4 bases, and 5 bases separated the two germline ends. This CDR3 is CASSLVGYEQYF. CDR3 nucleotides: TGTGCCAGCAGCTTAGTAGGATACGAGCAGTACTTC. Full variable domain (rest looked up from reference TRBV7-9 and TRBJ2-7): DTGVSQNPRHKITKRGQNVTFRCDPISEHNRLYWYRQTLGQGPEFLTYFQNEAQLEKSRLLSDRFSAERPKGSFSTLEIQRTEQGDSAMYLCASSLVGYEQYFGPGTRLTVT.

In its sample, this clone was seen a few times. This rearrangement joins TRBV11-1 to TRBJ2-7, with a possible D match to TRBD1 (6 bases). The CDR3 is 14 amino acids. CDR1 is SGHAT, CDR2 FQDESV, per germline (reference sequence). The V and J ends lost 3 bases and 5 bases respectively, with 14 bases between them. The CDR3 region is CASSLGQGFHEQYF. The CDR3 DNA sequence: TGTGCCAGCAGCTTGGGGCAGGGGTTCCACGAGCAGTACTTC. Filled out from reference TRBV11-1 and TRBJ2-7, the complete variable domain reads EAEVAQSPRYKITEKSQAVAFWCDPISGHATLYWYRQILGQGPELLVQFQDESVVDDSQLPKDRFSAERLKGVDSTLKIQPAELGDSAMYLCASSLGQGFHEQYFGPGTRLTVT.

This clone has a handful of counts. This chain connects TRBV7-9 to TRBJ2-3; 7 nucleotides match TRBD1. The V gene end was trimmed by 5 bases and the J gene end by 4 bases; junction bases not matched to a gene: 9. Germline CDR1 is SEHNR and CDR2 is FQNEAQ (reference sequence). The length of the CDR3 is 15 residues. The CDR3 DNA reads TGTGCCAGCAGCAACGACAGGGTTGGGGCAGATACGCAGTATTTT. It yields the protein CASSNDRVGADTQYF.

The chain links TRBV7-2 to TRBJ2-3; D remains unclear. This CDR3 contains 15 residues. V shed 3 bases and J shed 2 bases, with 12 bases lying between them. Germline values: CDR1 SGHTA, CDR2 FQGNSA. The CDR3 DNA reads as TGTGCCAGCAGCTTTATGGAGAGTTCCACAGATACGCAGTATTTT. Translation: CASSFMESSTDTQYF.

V and J are TRBV7-9 and TRBJ2-5; D might be TRBD2 (5 bases). The V gene lost 5 bases and the J gene lost 1 base, with 14 bases spanning the gap. The CDR3 sequence is 15 residues long. CDR1 is SEHNR, CDR2 FQNEAQ, per germline (reference sequence). DNA for the CDR3: TGTGCCAGCAGCGTCCGGTTGGGGAGCCAAGAGACCCAGTACTTC. As protein: CASSVRLGSQETQYF.

This clone was seen a handful of times. CDR3 residues: CASSPNQATGELFF. The CDR3 DNA is TGTGCCAGCTCACCCAATCAGGCGACCGGGGAGCTGTTTTTT. The rearrangement joins TRBV18 to TRBJ2-2; no definite D call. The length of the CDR3 is 14 residues. V was clipped by 3 bases and J by 5 bases, with 10 bases between them. The germline gives CDR1 KGHSH, CDR2 LQKENI. Full variable domain (remainder filled in from reference TRBV18 and TRBJ2-2): NAGVMQNPRHLVRRRGQEARLRCSPMKGHSHVYWYRQLPEEGLKFMVYLQKENIIDESGMPKERFSAEFPKEGPSILRIQQVVRGDSAAYFCASSPNQATGELFFGEGSRLTVL.

This clone has only a few counts. The chain has TRBV28 and TRBJ1-5; maybe TRBD1 (5 bases). The V gene's germline CDR1 is MDHEN and CDR2 SYDVKM. V was pared by 3 bases and J by 5 bases, with 14 bases between. The length of the CDR3 is 15 residues. The CDR3 coding sequence is TGTGCCAGCAGTTTGTGGGCGGGGGACGATCAGCCCCAGCATTTT. Protein: CASSLWAGDDQPQHF.

The genes are TRBV4-3 and TRBJ2-3; D possibly corresponds to TRBD2 (5 bases). There are 18 residues in the CDR3. Trimming pared 0 bases from V and 6 bases from J, leaving 22 bases between. CDR1 and CDR2 (germline): LGHNA, YSLEER. Here the CDR3 DNA reads TGCGCCAGCAGCCAAGACCACCACGGGGTTGGTCGTTGGGATACGCAGTATTTT. Translating it yields CASSQDHHGVGRWDTQYF.

This clone has only a few counts. The chain carries TRBV4-3 and TRBJ2-7; 11 bases map to TRBD2. Germline lookup yields CDR1 LGHNA and CDR2 YSLEER. This CDR3 has 15 residues. The V and J ends lost 4 bases and 4 bases, in that order; junction bases with no gene match: 6. CDR3 protein: CASSRTSGSSYEQYF. The CDR3 DNA follows: TGCGCCAGCAGCCGTACTAGCGGGAGTTCTTACGAGCAGTACTTC.